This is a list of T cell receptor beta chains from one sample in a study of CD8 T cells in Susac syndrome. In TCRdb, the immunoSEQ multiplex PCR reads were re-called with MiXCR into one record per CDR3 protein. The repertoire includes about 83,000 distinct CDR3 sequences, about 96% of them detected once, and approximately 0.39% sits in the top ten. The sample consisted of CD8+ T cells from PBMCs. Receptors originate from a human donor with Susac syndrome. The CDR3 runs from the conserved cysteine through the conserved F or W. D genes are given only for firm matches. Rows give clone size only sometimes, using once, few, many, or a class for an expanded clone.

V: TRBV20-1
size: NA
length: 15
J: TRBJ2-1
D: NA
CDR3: CSARGEGGSYNEQFF
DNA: TGCAGTGCTCGAGGGGAAGGGGGCTCCTACAATGAGCAGTTCTTC

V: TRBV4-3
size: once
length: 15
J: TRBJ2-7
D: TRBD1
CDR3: CASSQETGGSYEQYF
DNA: TGCGCCAGCAGCCAAGAGACAGGGGGCTCCTACGAGCAGTACTTC

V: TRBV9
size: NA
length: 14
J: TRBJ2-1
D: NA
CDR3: CASSNGLSYNEQFF
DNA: TGTGCCAGCAGCAATGGACTCTCGTACAATGAGCAGTTCTTC

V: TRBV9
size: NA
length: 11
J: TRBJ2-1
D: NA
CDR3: CASSGLGEQFF
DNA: TGTGCCAGCAGCGGTCTAGGTGAGCAGTTCTTC

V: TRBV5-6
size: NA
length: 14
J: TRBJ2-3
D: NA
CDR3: CASSLEADTDTQYF
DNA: TGTGCCAGCAGCTTGGAGGCAGACACAGATACGCAGTATTTT

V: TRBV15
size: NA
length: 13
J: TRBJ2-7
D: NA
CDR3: CATSRVDPYEQYF
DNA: TGTGCCACCAGCAGGGTGGACCCCTACGAGCAGTACTTC

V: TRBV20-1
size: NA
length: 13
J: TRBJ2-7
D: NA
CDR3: CSARWGNLYEQYF
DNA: TGCAGTGCTAGGTGGGGGAACCTCTACGAGCAGTACTTC

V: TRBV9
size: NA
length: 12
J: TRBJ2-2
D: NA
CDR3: CASSASTGELFF
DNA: TGTGCCAGCAGCGCGTCCACCGGGGAGCTGTTTTTT

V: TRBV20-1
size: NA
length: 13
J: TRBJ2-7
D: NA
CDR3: CSARSGDTHEQYF
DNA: TGCAGTGCTAGGTCGGGAGACACCCACGAGCAGTACTTC

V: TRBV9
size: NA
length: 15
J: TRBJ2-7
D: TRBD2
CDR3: CASSRGTSGPYEQYF
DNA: TGTGCCAGCAGCCGAGGAACTAGCGGTCCCTACGAGCAGTACTTC

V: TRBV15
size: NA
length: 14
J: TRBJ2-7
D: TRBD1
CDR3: CATRSRQGFNEQYF
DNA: TGTGCCACCAGGAGCCGACAGGGATTCAACGAGCAGTACTTC

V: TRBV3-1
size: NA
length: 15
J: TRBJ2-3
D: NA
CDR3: CASSPMDPSTDTQYF
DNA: TGTGCCAGCAGCCCCATGGATCCTAGCACAGATACGCAGTATTTT

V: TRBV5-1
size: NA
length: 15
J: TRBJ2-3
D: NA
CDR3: CASSAEGTYTDTQYF
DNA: TGCGCCAGCAGCGCCGAAGGGACCTACACAGATACGCAGTATTTT

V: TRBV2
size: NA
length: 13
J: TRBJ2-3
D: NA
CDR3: CASSQTFTDTQYF
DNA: TGTGCCAGCAGCCAGACATTTACAGATACGCAGTATTTT

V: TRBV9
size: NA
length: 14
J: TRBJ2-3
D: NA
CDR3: CASSVESLTDTQYF
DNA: TGTGCCAGCAGCGTAGAGAGTCTCACAGATACGCAGTATTTT

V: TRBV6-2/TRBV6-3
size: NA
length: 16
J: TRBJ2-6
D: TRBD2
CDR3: CASRKWRGAGANVLTF
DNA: TGTGCCAGCAGAAAGTGGCGGGGGGCAGGGGCCAACGTCCTGACTTTC

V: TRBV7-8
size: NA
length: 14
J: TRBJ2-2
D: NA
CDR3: CASSHRQKLGELFF
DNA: TGTGCCAGCAGCCATCGACAGAAGCTCGGGGAGCTGTTTTTT

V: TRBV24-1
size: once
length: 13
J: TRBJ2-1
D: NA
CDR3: CATSVGRYNEQFF
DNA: TGTGCCACCAGTGTAGGACGTTACAATGAGCAGTTCTTC

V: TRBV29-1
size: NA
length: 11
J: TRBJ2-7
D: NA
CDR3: CSVEAEYEQYF
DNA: TGCAGCGTTGAGGCCGAGTACGAGCAGTACTTC